Listed below are T cell receptor beta chains from one sample, sequenced in a study of early T cells in non-severe SARS-CoV-2 infection. TCRdb processed the 5' RACE reads anew with MiXCR; each CDR3 protein has one entry. The table shows around 63,000 distinct CDR3 sequences, with 9% to 10% occurring only once. This material consisted of whole blood, taken at baseline. Source of these receptors: an adult who was a healthcare worker with PCR-confirmed SARS-CoV-2 infection or an uninfected control (not recorded which). The CDR3 runs from the conserved cysteine through the conserved F or W. The D gene is left open where the match is weak. Expanded clones get a size class; other rows say once, few or many, or leave the size out.

abundance | j_gene | d_gene | v_gene | CDR3aa | CDR3nt
. | TRBJ2-7 | TRBD1 | TRBV29-1 | CSISGTVSYEQYF | TGCAGCATCTCCGGGACAGTATCCTACGAGCAGTACTTC
few | TRBJ2-1 | . | TRBV6-1 | CASSDRGSYNEQFF | TGTGCCAGCAGTGATAGGGGCTCCTACAATGAGCAGTTCTTC
. | TRBJ1-1 | . | TRBV28 | CASSFPRDTEAFF | TGTGCCAGCAGTTTTCCCAGGGACACTGAAGCTTTCTTT
many | TRBJ2-3 | . | TRBV7-2 | CASSQYNRELISLTDTQYF | TGTGCCAGCAGCCAATACAACCGGGAACTAATTTCTCTCACAGATACGCAGTATTTT
few | TRBJ2-3 | TRBD1 | TRBV4-2 | CASRPGQESTDTQYF | TGTGCCAGCAGGCCGGGACAGGAGAGCACAGATACGCAGTATTTT
many | TRBJ2-2 | . | TRBV30 | CAWSLHDPGELFF | TGTGCCTGGAGTCTCCACGACCCCGGGGAGCTGTTTTTT
. | TRBJ2-3 | . | TRBV20-1 | CSVGADTQYF | TGCAGTGTCGGGGCGGATACGCAGTATTTT
. | TRBJ1-4 | . | TRBV7-9 | CASGPGATNEKLFF | TGTGCCAGCGGACCGGGGGCAACTAATGAAAAACTGTTTTTT
. | TRBJ2-5 | TRBD1 | TRBV9 | CASSRGQGKYF | TGTGCCAGCAGCAGGGGACAGGGAAAGTACTTC
many | TRBJ1-2 | . | TRBV28 | CASSLSGAVYIYGYTF | TGTGCCAGCAGTTTATCGGGGGCTGTTTATATCTATGGCTACACCTTC
few | TRBJ2-1 | . | TRBV5-4 | CASSSGLFNEQFF | TGTGCCAGCAGCTCGGGCCTCTTCAATGAGCAGTTCTTC
many | TRBJ2-7 | . | TRBV9 | CASSVDGTQLGEQYF | TGTGCCAGCAGCGTAGACGGGACTCAGCTGGGGGAGCAGTACTTC
many | TRBJ1-5 | . | TRBV29-1 | CSVGFSPGGNQPQHF | TGCAGCGTTGGGTTCTCACCTGGGGGCAATCAGCCCCAGCATTTT
many | TRBJ2-3 | TRBD2 | TRBV4-3 | CASSQDPGGAADTQYF | TGCGCCAGCAGCCAAGATCCGGGGGGGGCGGCAGATACGCAGTATTTT
few | TRBJ1-5 | . | TRBV28 | CASSLWLRAGQPQHF | TGTGCCAGCAGTTTATGGCTGAGAGCGGGTCAGCCCCAGCATTTT
. | TRBJ2-5 | . | TRBV10-3 | CAITISPQETQYF | TGTGCCATCACAATCAGTCCTCAAGAGACCCAGTACTTC
. | TRBJ2-3 | . | TRBV14 | CASSQVGPIDTQYF | TGTGCCAGCAGCCAAGTAGGGCCGATAGATACGCAGTATTTT
few | TRBJ2-2 | . | TRBV18 | CASSIRDTANTGELFF | TGTGCCAGCTCAATCCGGGACACCGCGAACACCGGGGAGCTGTTTTTT
few | TRBJ2-3 | . | TRBV20-1 | CSAPRTRGARPDTQYF | TGCAGTGCTCCAAGAACTAGGGGGGCCCGCCCAGATACGCAGTATTTT
. | TRBJ2-5 | TRBD2 | TRBV6-5 | CASTNRGLAERNRETQYF | TGTGCCAGCACCAACCGGGGACTAGCGGAGAGGAACCGAGAGACCCAGTACTTC
many | TRBJ2-6 | TRBD1 | TRBV6-5 | CASSYSTGTAGANVLTF | TGTGCCAGCAGTTACTCGACAGGGACGGCTGGGGCCAACGTCCTGACTTTC
. | TRBJ1-4 | TRBD1 | TRBV5-1 | CASSLAGQGGGEKLFF | TGCGCCAGCAGCTTGGCCGGACAGGGCGGAGGAGAAAAACTGTTTTTT
many | TRBJ2-1 | TRBD2 | TRBV7-2 | CASSLVPGGRNEQFF | TGTGCCAGCAGCTTAGTACCGGGAGGAAGAAATGAGCAGTTCTTC
few | TRBJ2-5 | . | TRBV4-2 | CASSSAGPQETQYF | TGTGCCAGCAGCTCGGCGGGGCCCCAAGAGACCCAGTACTTC
many | TRBJ2-1 | TRBD2 | TRBV6-6 | CASSYSATSGDNEQFF | TGTGCCAGCAGTTACTCGGCGACTAGCGGGGACAATGAGCAGTTCTTC
. | TRBJ1-1 | . | TRBV2 | CASSVKYGNTEAFF | TGTGCCAGCAGTGTAAAGTACGGGAACACTGAAGCTTTCTTT
many | TRBJ2-3 | . | TRBV2 | CASTPTGVRDTQYF | TGTGCCAGCACCCCCACGGGGGTCAGAGATACGCAGTATTTT
. | TRBJ2-7 | . | TRBV25-1 | CASSESGRKGEQYF | TGTGCCAGCAGTGAATCTGGCAGGAAGGGCGAGCAGTACTTC
many | TRBJ2-7 | . | TRBV28 | CASRERGLSSYEQYF | TGTGCCAGCAGGGAAAGGGGTTTGAGCTCCTACGAGCAGTACTTC
many | TRBJ1-1 | . | TRBV7-9 | CASTPAEVTEAFF | TGTGCCAGCACCCCAGCGGAAGTGACTGAAGCTTTCTTT
few | TRBJ1-1 | . | TRBV29-1 | CSAKTGEAFF | TGCAGCGCCAAAACGGGGGAAGCTTTCTTT
few | TRBJ1-5 | . | TRBV6-2/TRBV6-3 | CASSYKTGIRVINQPQHF | TGTGCCAGCAGTTACAAAACAGGGATCCGGGTTATCAATCAGCCCCAGCATTTT
many | TRBJ2-3 | TRBD2 | TRBV20-1 | CSANSGRAPDTQYF | TGCAGTGCAAATAGCGGGAGGGCCCCGGATACGCAGTATTTT
many | TRBJ1-4 | . | TRBV20-1 | CSAREEEKLFF | TGCAGTGCTAGGGAGGAAGAAAAACTGTTTTTT
many | TRBJ1-4 | TRBD1 | TRBV4-2 | CASSQGAGGGEKLFF | TGTGCCAGCAGCCAAGGAGCAGGGGGAGGGGAAAAACTGTTTTTT
many | TRBJ2-4 | TRBD2 | TRBV7-9 | CASSPGLAGEENIQYF | TGTGCCAGCAGCCCCGGACTAGCGGGGGAGGAAAACATTCAGTACTTC
many | TRBJ2-7 | . | TRBV28 | CASSQATPYEQYF | TGTGCCAGCTCTCAAGCCACCCCCTACGAGCAGTACTTC
. | TRBJ2-7 | TRBD2 | TRBV29-1 | CSAGTSVLYEQYF | TGCAGCGCCGGGACTAGCGTACTCTACGAGCAGTACTTC
many | TRBJ1-1 | TRBD1 | TRBV27 | CASSLTGGLTEAFF | TGTGCCAGCAGTTTGACAGGGGGCCTCACTGAAGCTTTCTTT
few | TRBJ1-4 | . | TRBV20-1 | CSAAAGWRTNEKLFF | TGCAGTGCTGCGGCAGGGTGGAGGACTAATGAAAAACTGTTTTTT
many | TRBJ1-2 | . | TRBV20-1 | CSASPSGGTYGYTF | TGCAGTGCTAGCCCTTCTGGTGGGACCTATGGCTACACCTTC
. | TRBJ2-3 | . | TRBV11-1 | CASTPGPREQYF | TGTGCCAGCACCCCCGGCCCTAGAGAGCAGTATTTT
. | TRBJ2-1 | TRBD2 | TRBV7-3 | CASSSSSGREQFF | TGTGCCAGCAGCTCGTCTAGCGGGAGGGAACAGTTCTTC
. | TRBJ1-5 | TRBD1 | TRBV24-1 | CATSDCPDRAYGNQPQHF | TGTGCCACCAGTGATTGCCCCGACAGGGCGTACGGCAATCAGCCCCAGCATTTT
few | TRBJ2-1 | TRBD1 | TRBV7-2 | CASSRTGDAREQFF | TGTGCCAGCAGCAGGACAGGCGACGCTCGGGAGCAGTTCTTC
many | TRBJ1-5 | . | TRBV5-5 | CASSLGAGDQPQHF | TGTGCCAGCAGCTTAGGGGCAGGGGATCAGCCCCAGCATTTT
many | TRBJ1-2 | TRBD1 | TRBV6-5 | CASSYRDRDYGYTF | TGTGCCAGCAGTTACAGGGACAGGGACTATGGCTACACCTTC
. | TRBJ2-1 | TRBD1 | TRBV18 | CASSQTGQGAYNEQFF | TGTGCCAGCTCACAAACGGGACAGGGGGCCTACAATGAGCAGTTCTTC
many | TRBJ1-1 | . | TRBV28 | CASSFRHTEAFF | TGTGCCAGCAGTTTCCGTCACACTGAAGCTTTCTTT
many | TRBJ2-7 | . | TRBV6-5 | CASTGLHEQYF | TGTGCCAGCACGGGGCTCCACGAGCAGTACTTC
many | TRBJ2-7 | . | TRBV4-2 | CASSTKPGEQYF | TGTGCCAGCAGCACTAAACCGGGCGAGCAGTACTTC
many | TRBJ1-4 | . | TRBV7-9 | CASSPGHVNEKLFF | TGTGCCAGCAGCCCCGGACACGTTAATGAAAAACTGTTTTTT
many | TRBJ2-7 | TRBD1 | TRBV13 | CASSTILTGTGGNSYEQYF | TGTGCCAGCAGCACAATCTTGACCGGGACAGGTGGAAACTCCTACGAGCAGTACTTC
. | TRBJ1-6 | . | TRBV28 | CASREPDSPLHF | TGTGCCAGCAGGGAGCCCGACTCACCCCTCCACTTT
. | TRBJ2-1 | . | TRBV12-5 | CASAMGESSYNEQFF | TGTGCTAGTGCTATGGGGGAAAGCTCCTACAATGAGCAGTTCTTC
few | TRBJ2-7 | TRBD2 | TRBV7-6 | CASSFPASGSSYEQYF | TGTGCCAGCAGCTTCCCCGCTAGCGGGAGCTCCTACGAGCAGTACTTC
. | TRBJ2-2 | TRBD1 | TRBV6-4 | CASGTGDTGELFF | TGTGCCAGCGGGACAGGGGACACCGGGGAGCTGTTTTTT